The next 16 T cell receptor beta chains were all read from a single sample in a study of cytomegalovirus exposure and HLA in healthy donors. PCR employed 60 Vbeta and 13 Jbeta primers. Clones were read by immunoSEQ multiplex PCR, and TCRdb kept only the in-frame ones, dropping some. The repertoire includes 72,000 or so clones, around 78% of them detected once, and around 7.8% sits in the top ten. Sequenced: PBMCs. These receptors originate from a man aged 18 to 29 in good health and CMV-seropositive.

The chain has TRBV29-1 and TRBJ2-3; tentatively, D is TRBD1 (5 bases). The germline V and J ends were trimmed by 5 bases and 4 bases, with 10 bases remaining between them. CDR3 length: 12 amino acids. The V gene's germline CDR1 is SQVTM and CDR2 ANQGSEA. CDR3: CSVYAGPDTQYF. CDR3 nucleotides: TGCAGCGTTTATGCAGGGCCAGATACGCAGTATTTT.

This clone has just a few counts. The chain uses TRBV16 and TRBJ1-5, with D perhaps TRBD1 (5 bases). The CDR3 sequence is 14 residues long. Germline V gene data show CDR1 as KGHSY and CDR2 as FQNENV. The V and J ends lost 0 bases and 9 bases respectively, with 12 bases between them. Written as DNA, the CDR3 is TGTGCCAGCAGCCAATCGAAGGGGTTCCCGCCCCAGCATTTT. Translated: CASSQSKGFPPQHF.

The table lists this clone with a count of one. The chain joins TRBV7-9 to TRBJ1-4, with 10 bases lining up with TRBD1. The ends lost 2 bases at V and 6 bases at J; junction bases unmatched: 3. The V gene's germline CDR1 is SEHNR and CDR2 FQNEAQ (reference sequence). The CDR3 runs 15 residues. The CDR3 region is CASSLTGQGDEKLFF. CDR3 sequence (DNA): TGTGCCAGCAGCTTAACCGGACAGGGGGATGAAAAACTGTTTTTT.

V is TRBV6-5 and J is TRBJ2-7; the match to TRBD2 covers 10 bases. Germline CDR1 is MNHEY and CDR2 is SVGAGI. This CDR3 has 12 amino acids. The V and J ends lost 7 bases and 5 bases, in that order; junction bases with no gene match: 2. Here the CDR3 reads CASTSGSNEQYF. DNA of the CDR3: TGTGCCAGCACTAGCGGGAGCAACGAGCAGTACTTC.

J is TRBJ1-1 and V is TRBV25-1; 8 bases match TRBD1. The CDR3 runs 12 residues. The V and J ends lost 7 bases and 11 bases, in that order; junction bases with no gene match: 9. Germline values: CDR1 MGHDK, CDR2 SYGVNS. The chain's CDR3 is CASTWAGGAAFF. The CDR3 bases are TGTGCCAGCACCTGGGCAGGGGGCGCGGCTTTCTTT.

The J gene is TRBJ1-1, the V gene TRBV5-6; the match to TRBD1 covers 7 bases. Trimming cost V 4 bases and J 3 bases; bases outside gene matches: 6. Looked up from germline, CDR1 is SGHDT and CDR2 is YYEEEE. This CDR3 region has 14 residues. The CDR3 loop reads CASSSDREDTEAFF. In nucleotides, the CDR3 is TGTGCCAGCAGCAGCGACAGGGAGGACACTGAAGCTTTCTTT.

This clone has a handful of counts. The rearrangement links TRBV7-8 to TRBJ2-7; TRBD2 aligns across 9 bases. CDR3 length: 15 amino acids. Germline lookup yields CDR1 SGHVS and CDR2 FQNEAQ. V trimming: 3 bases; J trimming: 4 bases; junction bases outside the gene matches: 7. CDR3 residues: CASSFFSGSSYEQYF. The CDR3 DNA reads TGTGCCAGCAGCTTTTTTAGCGGGAGTTCGTACGAGCAGTACTTC.

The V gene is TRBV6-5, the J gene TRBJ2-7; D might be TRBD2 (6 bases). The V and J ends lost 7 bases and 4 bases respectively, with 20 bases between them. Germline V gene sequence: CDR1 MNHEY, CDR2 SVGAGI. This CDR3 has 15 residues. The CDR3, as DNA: TGTGCCAGCATTGCCCTTTCTGGGGGGTCATACGAGCAGTACTTC. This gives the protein CASIALSGGSYEQYF.

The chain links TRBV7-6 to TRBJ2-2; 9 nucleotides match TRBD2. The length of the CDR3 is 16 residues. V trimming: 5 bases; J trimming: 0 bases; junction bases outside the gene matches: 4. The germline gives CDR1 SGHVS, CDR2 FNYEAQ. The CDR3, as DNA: TGTGCCAGCAGCGTATTAGCGGGAGCGAACACCGGGGAGCTGTTTTTT. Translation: CASSVLAGANTGELFF.

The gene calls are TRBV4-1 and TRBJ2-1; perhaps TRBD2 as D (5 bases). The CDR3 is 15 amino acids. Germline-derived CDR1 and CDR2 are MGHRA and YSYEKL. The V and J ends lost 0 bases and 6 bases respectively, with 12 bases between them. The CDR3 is CASSQDSGEANEQFF. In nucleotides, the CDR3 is TGCGCCAGCAGCCAAGATTCCGGGGAAGCCAATGAGCAGTTCTTC.

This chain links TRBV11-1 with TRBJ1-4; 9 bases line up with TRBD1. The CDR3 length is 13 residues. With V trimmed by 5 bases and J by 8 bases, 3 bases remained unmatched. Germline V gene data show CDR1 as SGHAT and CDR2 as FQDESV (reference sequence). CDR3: CASSRTGDEKLFF. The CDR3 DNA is TGTGCCAGCAGCCGGACAGGGGACGAAAAACTGTTTTTT.

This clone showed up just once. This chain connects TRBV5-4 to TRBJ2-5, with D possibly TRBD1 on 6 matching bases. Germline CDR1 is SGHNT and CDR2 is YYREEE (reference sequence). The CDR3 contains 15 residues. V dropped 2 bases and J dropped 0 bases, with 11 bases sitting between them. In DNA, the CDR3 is TGTGCCAGCAGCTTAGGAGGACAGTACCAAGAGACCCAGTACTTC. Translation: CASSLGGQYQETQYF.

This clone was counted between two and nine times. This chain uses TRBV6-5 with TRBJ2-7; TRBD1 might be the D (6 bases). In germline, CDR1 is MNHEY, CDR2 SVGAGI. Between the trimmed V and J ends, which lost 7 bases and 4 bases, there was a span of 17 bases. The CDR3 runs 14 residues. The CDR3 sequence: CASTKRHRDYEQYF. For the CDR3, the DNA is TGTGCCAGCACCAAAAGGCACAGGGATTACGAGCAGTACTTC.

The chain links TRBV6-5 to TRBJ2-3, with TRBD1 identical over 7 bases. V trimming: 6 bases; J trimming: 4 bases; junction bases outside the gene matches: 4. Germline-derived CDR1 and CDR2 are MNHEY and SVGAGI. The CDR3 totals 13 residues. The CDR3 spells CASRLGGADTQYF. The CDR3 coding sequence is TGTGCCAGCAGGCTAGGGGGCGCAGATACGCAGTATTTT.

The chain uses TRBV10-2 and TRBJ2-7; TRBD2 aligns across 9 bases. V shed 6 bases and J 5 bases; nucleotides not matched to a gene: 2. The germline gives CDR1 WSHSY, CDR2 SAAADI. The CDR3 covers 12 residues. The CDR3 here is CASRIAGDEQYF. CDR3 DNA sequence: TGCGCCAGCAGGATAGCGGGAGACGAGCAGTACTTC.

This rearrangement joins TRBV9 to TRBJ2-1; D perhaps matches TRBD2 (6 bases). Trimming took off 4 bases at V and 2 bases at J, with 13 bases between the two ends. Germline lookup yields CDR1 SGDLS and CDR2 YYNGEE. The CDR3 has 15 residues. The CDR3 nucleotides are TGTGCCAGCAGCCTCGGGGAGGTGGCCTACAATGAGCAGTTCTTC. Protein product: CASSLGEVAYNEQFF.